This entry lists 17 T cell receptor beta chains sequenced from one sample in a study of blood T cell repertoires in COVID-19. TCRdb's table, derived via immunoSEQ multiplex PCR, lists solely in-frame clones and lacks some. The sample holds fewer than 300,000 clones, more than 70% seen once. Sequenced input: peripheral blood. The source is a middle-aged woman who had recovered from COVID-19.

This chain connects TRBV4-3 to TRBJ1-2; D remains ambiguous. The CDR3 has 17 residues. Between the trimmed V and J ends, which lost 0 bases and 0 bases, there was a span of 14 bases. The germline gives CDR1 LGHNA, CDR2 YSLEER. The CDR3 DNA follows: TGCGCCAGCAGCCAAGACCCGACGGGGAAAGCTAACTATGGCTACACCTTC. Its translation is CASSQDPTGKANYGYTF.

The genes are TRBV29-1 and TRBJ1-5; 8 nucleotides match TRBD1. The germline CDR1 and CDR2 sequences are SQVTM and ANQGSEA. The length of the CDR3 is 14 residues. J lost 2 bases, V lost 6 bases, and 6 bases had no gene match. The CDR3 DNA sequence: TGCAGCGTCAACGGACAGGGAGGCAATCAGCCCCAGCATTTT. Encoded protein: CSVNGQGGNQPQHF.

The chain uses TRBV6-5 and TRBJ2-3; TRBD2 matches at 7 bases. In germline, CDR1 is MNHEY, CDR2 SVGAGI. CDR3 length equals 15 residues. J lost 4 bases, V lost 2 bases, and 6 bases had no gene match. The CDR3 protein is CASSYGVAGPDTQYF. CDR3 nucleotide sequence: TGTGCCAGCAGTTACGGGGTAGCGGGCCCAGATACGCAGTATTTT.

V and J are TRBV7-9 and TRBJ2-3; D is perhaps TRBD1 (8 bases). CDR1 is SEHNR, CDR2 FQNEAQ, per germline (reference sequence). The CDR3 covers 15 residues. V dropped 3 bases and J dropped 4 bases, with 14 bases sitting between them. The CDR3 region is CASSFEQGGADTQYF. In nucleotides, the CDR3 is TGTGCCAGCAGCTTCGAACAGGGGGGGGCAGATACGCAGTATTTT. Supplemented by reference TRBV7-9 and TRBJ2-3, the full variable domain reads DTGVSQNPRHKITKRGQNVTFRCDPISEHNRLYWYRQTLGQGPEFLTYFQNEAQLEKSRLLSDRFSAERPKGSFSTLEIQRTEQGDSAMYLCASSFEQGGADTQYFGPGTRLTVL.

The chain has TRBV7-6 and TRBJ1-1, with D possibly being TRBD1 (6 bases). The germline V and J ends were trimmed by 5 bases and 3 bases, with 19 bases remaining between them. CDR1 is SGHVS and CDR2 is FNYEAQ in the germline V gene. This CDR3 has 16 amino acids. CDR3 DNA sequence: TGTGCCAGCAGCCCCCCGGGGGGGGCAGGGTACACTGAAGCTTTCTTT. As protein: CASSPPGGAGYTEAFF.

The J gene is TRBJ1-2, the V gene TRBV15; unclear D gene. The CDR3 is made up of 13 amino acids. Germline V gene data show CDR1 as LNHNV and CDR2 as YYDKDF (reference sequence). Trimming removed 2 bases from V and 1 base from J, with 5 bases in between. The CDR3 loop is CATSRRDNYGYTF. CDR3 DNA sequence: TGTGCCACCAGCAGACGGGATAACTATGGCTACACCTTC.

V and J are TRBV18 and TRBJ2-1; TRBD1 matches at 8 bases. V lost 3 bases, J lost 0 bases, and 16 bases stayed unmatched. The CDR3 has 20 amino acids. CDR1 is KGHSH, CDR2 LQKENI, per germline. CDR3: CASSPLPGQAFGSSYNEQFF. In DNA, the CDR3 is TGTGCCAGCTCACCCTTACCGGGACAGGCCTTTGGGAGCTCCTACAATGAGCAGTTCTTC. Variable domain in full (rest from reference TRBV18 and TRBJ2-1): NAGVMQNPRHLVRRRGQEARLRCSPMKGHSHVYWYRQLPEEGLKFMVYLQKENIIDESGMPKERFSAEFPKEGPSILRIQQVVRGDSAAYFCASSPLPGQAFGSSYNEQFFGPGTRLTVL.

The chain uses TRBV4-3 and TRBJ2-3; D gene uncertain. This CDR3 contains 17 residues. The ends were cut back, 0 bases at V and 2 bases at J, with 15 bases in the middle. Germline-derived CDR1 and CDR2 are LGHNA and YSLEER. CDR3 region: CASSQDLAAVFTDTQYF. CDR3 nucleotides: TGCGCCAGCAGCCAAGATTTGGCGGCGGTCTTCACAGATACGCAGTATTTT.

The CDR3 bases are TGTGCCAGTAGGCTACAGGGGAGCAATGAGCAGTTCTTC. Protein product: CASRLQGSNEQFF. The J gene is TRBJ2-1, the V gene TRBV19, with 7 bases that match TRBD1. The V and J ends lost 6 bases and 6 bases, in that order; junction bases with no gene match: 5. This CDR3 is 13 amino acids long. The germline V gene has CDR1 LNHDA and CDR2 SQIVND (reference sequence).

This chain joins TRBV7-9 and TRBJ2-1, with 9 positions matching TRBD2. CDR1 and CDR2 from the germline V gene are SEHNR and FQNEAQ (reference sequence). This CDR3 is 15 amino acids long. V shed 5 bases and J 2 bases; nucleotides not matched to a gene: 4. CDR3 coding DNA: TGTGCCAGCAGCCTGACTAGCGGACCCTACAATGAGCAGTTCTTC. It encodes CASSLTSGPYNEQFF.

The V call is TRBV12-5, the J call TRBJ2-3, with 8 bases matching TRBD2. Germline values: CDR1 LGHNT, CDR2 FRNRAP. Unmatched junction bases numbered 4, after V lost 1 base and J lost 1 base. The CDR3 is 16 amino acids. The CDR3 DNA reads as TGTGCTAGTGGTTTGGCCAGCGGGAGAGGCACAGATACGCAGTATTTT. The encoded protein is CASGLASGRGTDTQYF.

CDR3 DNA: TGTGCCAGCAGCACCGGGACAGGGGGCACGAATGAAAAACTGTTTTTT. As protein: CASSTGTGGTNEKLFF. The chain links TRBV6-6 to TRBJ1-4, with 12 bases aligning to TRBD1. Trimming removed 6 bases from V and 5 bases from J; junction bases left unmatched: 7. This CDR3 region has 16 residues. The germline V gene encodes CDR1 MNHNY and CDR2 SVGAGI (reference sequence).

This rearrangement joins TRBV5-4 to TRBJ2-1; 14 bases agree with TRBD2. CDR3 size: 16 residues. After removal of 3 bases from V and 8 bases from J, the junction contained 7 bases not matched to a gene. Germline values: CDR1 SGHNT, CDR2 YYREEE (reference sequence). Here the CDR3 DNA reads TGTGCCAGCAGCTGGGGACTAGCGGGAGCTGGGGATGAGCAGTTCTTC. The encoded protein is CASSWGLAGAGDEQFF.

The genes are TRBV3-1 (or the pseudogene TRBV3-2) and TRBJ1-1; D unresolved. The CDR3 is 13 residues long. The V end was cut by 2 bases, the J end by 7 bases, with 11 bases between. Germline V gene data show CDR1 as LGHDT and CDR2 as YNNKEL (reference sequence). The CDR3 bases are TGTGCCAGCAGCCAATATGTTTCGGGTGAAGCTTTCTTT. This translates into CASSQYVSGEAFF.

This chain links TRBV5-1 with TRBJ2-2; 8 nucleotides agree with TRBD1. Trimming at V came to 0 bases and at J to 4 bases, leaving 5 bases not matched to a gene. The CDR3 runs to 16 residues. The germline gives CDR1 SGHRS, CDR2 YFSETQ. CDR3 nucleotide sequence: TGCGCCAGCAGCTTGGGGCAGGGGGCCGCCACCGGGGAGCTGTTTTTT. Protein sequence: CASSLGQGAATGELFF.

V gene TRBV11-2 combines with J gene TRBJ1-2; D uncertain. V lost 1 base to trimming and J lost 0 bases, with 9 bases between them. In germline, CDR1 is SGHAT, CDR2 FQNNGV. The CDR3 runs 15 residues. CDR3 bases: TGTGCCAGCAGCTTAGGAAGCCCCGCTAACTATGGCTACACCTTC. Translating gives CASSLGSPANYGYTF. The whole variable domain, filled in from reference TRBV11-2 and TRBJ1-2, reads EAGVAQSPRYKIIEKRQSVAFWCNPISGHATLYWYQQILGQGPKLLIQFQNNGVVDDSQLPKDRFSAERLKGVDSTLKIQPAKLEDSAVYLCASSLGSPANYGYTFGSGTRLTVV.

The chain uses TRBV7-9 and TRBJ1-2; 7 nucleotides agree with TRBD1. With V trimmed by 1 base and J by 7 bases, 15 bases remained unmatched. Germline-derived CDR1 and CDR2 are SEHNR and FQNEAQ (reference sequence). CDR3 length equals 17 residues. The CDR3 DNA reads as TGTGCCAGCAGCTTAGACGGGACCCACAGGGGTTCGGCTGGCTACACCTTC. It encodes CASSLDGTHRGSAGYTF.